The 32 T cell receptor beta chains below all came from one sample that was sequenced in a study of blood T cell repertoires in COVID-19. Sequencing was performed with immunoSEQ multiplex PCR; in TCRdb, only in-frame clones are kept and a portion is missing. Of about 280,000 clones in the sample, about 83% were seen once. Sequencing input: peripheral blood. The source is a woman in her forties or fifties who had recovered from COVID-19.

The chain has TRBV6-5 and TRBJ2-1, with D unresolved. CDR1 is MNHEY, CDR2 SVGAGI, per germline. The CDR3 is 12 amino acids. Trimming cost V 4 bases and J 8 bases, with 9 bases left between them. For the CDR3, the DNA is TGTGCCAGCAGTTTACTCTTGCATGAGCAGTTCTTC. Protein: CASSLLLHEQFF.

The count of this clone is one. This chain links TRBV30 with TRBJ1-1, with D possibly matching TRBD1 (6 bases). Trimming removed 0 bases from V and 10 bases from J, with 21 bases in between. This CDR3 is 15 amino acids long. The germline V gene has CDR1 GTSNPN and CDR2 SVGIG (reference sequence). The CDR3 DNA follows: TGTGCCTGGAGTGTAGGGGGAGGGGTAGGACGGGGAGCTTTCTTT. This sequence encodes CAWSVGGGVGRGAFF.

The chain carries TRBV30 and TRBJ1-2, with TRBD1 matching over 9 bases. Germline V lookup: CDR1 GTSNPN, CDR2 SVGIG (reference sequence). V dropped 5 bases and J dropped 7; count of bases not matched to a gene: 11. The CDR3 has 14 amino acids. The CDR3 spells CAWGPGQGMRGYTF. In DNA form, the CDR3 reads TGTGCCTGGGGGCCGGGACAGGGTATGCGTGGCTACACCTTC.

The CDR3 region is CASSPEQGIQRTEAFF. The DNA for the CDR3 is TGTGCCAGCAGCCCAGAACAGGGGATTCAGCGTACTGAAGCTTTCTTT. This chain joins TRBV4-2 and TRBJ1-1, with 7 bases identical to TRBD1. Germline-derived CDR1 and CDR2 are LGHNA and YNFKEQ. Trimming removed 4 bases from V and 5 bases from J; junction bases left unmatched: 13. This CDR3 has 16 residues.

J is TRBJ1-2 and V is TRBV3-1 (or the pseudogene TRBV3-2), with 8 bases matching TRBD1. The CDR3 has 17 amino acids. Germline V gene data show CDR1 as LGHDT and CDR2 as YNNKEL (reference sequence). J was trimmed by 5 bases and V by 1 base; bases with no gene match: 12. The CDR3 is CASSQGGPGQVLYGYTF. As DNA, the CDR3 is TGTGCCAGCAGCCAAGGGGGACCGGGACAGGTCCTTTATGGCTACACCTTC.

The CDR3 reads CASSDYDRDDYGYTF. Here the CDR3 DNA reads TGCGCCAGCAGTGACTACGACAGGGACGACTATGGCTACACCTTC. The J gene is TRBJ1-2, the V gene TRBV10-1; 7 positions match TRBD1. There are 15 residues in the CDR3. V lost 3 bases, J lost 3 bases, and 7 bases stayed unmatched. Germline loops: CDR1 WNHNN, CDR2 SYGVQD (reference sequence).

The V call is TRBV4-3, the J call TRBJ2-5, with 7 bases identical to TRBD2. Germline lookup yields CDR1 LGHNA and CDR2 YSLEER. The CDR3 spans 16 residues. Trimming took 1 base from V and 4 from J; bases not matched to a gene: 9. The CDR3 DNA reads TGCGCCAGCAGCCAAGGTCTAGCGGCGACGCGAGAGACCCAGTACTTC. It encodes CASSQGLAATRETQYF.

The chain is built from TRBV27 and TRBJ2-2, with TRBD1 identical over 9 bases. The CDR3 contains 14 residues. CDR1 MNHEY and CDR2 SMNVEV come from the germline V gene (reference sequence). J lost 3 bases, V lost 6 bases, and 2 bases had no gene match. The CDR3, as DNA: TGTGCCAGCAGAGGACAGGGGTACACCGGGGAGCTGTTTTTT. It translates to CASRGQGYTGELFF.

J is TRBJ1-4 and V is TRBV4-2; a possible D gene is TRBD1 (5 bases). CDR3 size: 15 residues. The V end lost 8 bases, the J end lost 5 bases, and 18 bases lay between the germline ends. Germline V gene lookup returns CDR1 LGHNA and CDR2 YNFKEQ. The CDR3 DNA follows: TGTGCCAGCCAAACCCAACGGGGGGAAAATGAAAAACTGTTTTTT. This translates into CASQTQRGENEKLFF.

This chain links TRBV2 with TRBJ2-7; tentatively, D is TRBD1 (7 bases). The CDR3 has 15 amino acids. Germline V gene data show CDR1 as SNHLY and CDR2 as FYNNEI. Trimming took 3 bases from V and 3 from J, leaving 15 bases between them. CDR3 loop: CASSEGVQGGYEQYF. CDR3 sequence (DNA): TGTGCCAGCAGTGAGGGAGTGCAGGGGGGCTACGAGCAGTACTTC.

The chain couples TRBV9 to TRBJ2-5, with TRBD2 identical over 7 bases. The CDR3 is 15 residues long. Germline CDR1 SGDLS, CDR2 YYNGEE. The V gene end was trimmed by 4 bases and the J gene end by 5 bases; junction bases not matched to a gene: 11. The CDR3 sequence is CASSLGLGEGETQYF. The CDR3 DNA follows: TGTGCCAGCAGCCTTGGACTAGGGGAGGGGGAGACCCAGTACTTC. The variable domain in full, with the rest retrieved from reference TRBV9 and TRBJ2-5, is DSGVTQTPKHLITATGQRVTLRCSPRSGDLSVYWYQQSLDQGLQFLIQYYNGEERAKGNILERFSAQQFPDLHSELNLSSLELGDSALYFCASSLGLGEGETQYFGPGTRLLVL.

Of note for this clone: Other DNA sequences within the sample encode an identical CDR3. The V and J genes are TRBV4-3 and TRBJ1-4, with D perhaps TRBD1 (6 bases). This CDR3 contains 14 residues. The V gene's germline CDR1 is LGHNA and CDR2 YSLEER. Trimming stripped 1 base from V and 7 bases from J, with 10 bases between. CDR3 residues: CASSQGGLGEKLFF. CDR3 DNA sequence: TGCGCCAGCAGCCAAGGGGGGCTTGGTGAAAAACTGTTTTTT.

This chain connects TRBV27 to TRBJ1-6; TRBD1 agrees at 7 bases. The V gene's germline CDR1 is MNHEY and CDR2 SMNVEV (reference sequence). The junction had 7 bases not matched to a gene; V was cut back by 6 bases and J by 8 bases. This CDR3 is built from 14 residues. As DNA, the CDR3 is TGTGCCAGCAGACAGACAGGGCCGGATTCACCCCTCCACTTT. It translates to CASRQTGPDSPLHF.

The chain carries TRBV6-2 or TRBV6-3 and TRBJ2-6; D uncertain. This CDR3 has 15 residues. Germline loops: CDR1 MNHEY, CDR2 SVGEGT. The ends were cut back, 0 bases at V and 0 bases at J, with 3 bases in the middle. The CDR3 loop reads CASSYSHSGANVLTF. In nucleotides, the CDR3 is TGTGCCAGCAGTTACTCCCACTCTGGGGCCAACGTCCTGACTTTC.

J is TRBJ2-2 and V is TRBV29-1; D is unresolved. The CDR3 covers 12 residues. CDR1 is SQVTM and CDR2 is ANQGSEA in the germline V gene. The CDR3, as DNA: TGCTGCTCGGGCCCGCGGTCCGGGGAGCTGTTTTTT. Its translation is CCSGPRSGELFF.

The rearrangement uses TRBV5-8 and TRBJ2-5; TRBD2 aligns across 12 bases. V was clipped by 3 bases and J by 5 bases; unmatched bases: 2. The CDR3 consists of 14 residues. The germline V gene encodes CDR1 SGHTS and CDR2 YDEGEE. CDR3 nucleotide sequence: TGTGCCAGCAGCTCCCTAGCGGGAGGGGAGACCCAGTACTTC. Its protein is CASSSLAGGETQYF.

V usage is TRBV7-2 and J usage is TRBJ1-2, with a tentative D call TRBD1 (5 bases). The germline CDR1 and CDR2 sequences are SGHTA and FQGNSA. Trimming pared 5 bases from V and 0 bases from J, leaving 10 bases between. The CDR3 contains 14 residues. The CDR3 here is CASSRDFTNYGYTF. CDR3 bases: TGTGCCAGCAGCCGGGACTTCACTAACTATGGCTACACCTTC. Drawing the rest from reference TRBV7-2 and TRBJ1-2, the complete variable domain is GAGVSQSPSNKVTEKGKDVELRCDPISGHTALYWYRQSLGQGLEFLIYFQGNSAPDKSGLPSDRFSAERTGGSVSTLTIQRTQQEDSAVYLCASSRDFTNYGYTFGSGTRLTVV.

The chain recombines TRBV3-1 (or the pseudogene TRBV3-2) with TRBJ1-1, with TRBD1 matching 7 bases. The CDR3 loop spans 14 amino acids. Germline-derived CDR1 and CDR2 are LGHDT and YNNKEL (reference sequence). J gave up 3 bases and V 5 bases, and 6 bases lay outside the gene matches. The CDR3 loop reads CASSSTGVDTEAFF. The CDR3, as DNA: TGTGCCAGCAGCTCCACAGGGGTTGACACTGAAGCTTTCTTT.

This rearrangement joins TRBV28 to TRBJ1-1, with 9 bases fitting TRBD1. CDR3 length: 17 residues. Germline V gene sequence: CDR1 MDHEN, CDR2 SYDVKM. The V and J ends lost 0 bases and 6 bases, in that order; junction bases with no gene match: 11. This CDR3 is CASSLWSGTGTKPEAFF. As DNA, the CDR3 is TGTGCCAGCAGTTTATGGTCCGGGACAGGGACTAAACCTGAAGCTTTCTTT.

The gene calls are TRBV6-2 or TRBV6-3 and TRBJ2-1, with 7 bases identical to TRBD2. CDR3 length: 11 residues. V shed 6 bases and J 15 bases; nucleotides not matched to a gene: 8. Germline V gene sequence: CDR1 MNHEY, CDR2 SVGEGT. CDR3 residues: CASSRGAGSFF. CDR3 nucleotides: TGTGCCAGCAGCCGGGGAGCGGGGTCGTTCTTC.

There are many counts of this clone. The chain employs TRBV3-1 (or the pseudogene TRBV3-2) and TRBJ2-2; D is possibly TRBD2 (5 bases). The CDR3 is 17 amino acids. V gave up 4 bases and J gave up 5 bases, with 20 bases separating them. Germline V gene lookup returns CDR1 LGHDT and CDR2 YNNKEL (reference sequence). The CDR3 region is CASSPQTQRLFTGELFF. CDR3 DNA: TGTGCCAGCAGCCCCCAGACTCAGCGGCTGTTTACCGGGGAGCTGTTTTTT.

The chain has TRBV5-6 and TRBJ2-7, with TRBD1 matching over 11 bases. J gave up 6 bases and V 4 bases, and 9 bases lay outside the gene matches. The CDR3 runs 15 residues. Germline CDR1 is SGHDT and CDR2 is YYEEEE. CDR3 in amino acids: CASSPDRGHSREQYF. The CDR3 DNA reads as TGTGCCAGCAGCCCGGACAGGGGGCATTCTCGCGAGCAGTACTTC.

V and J are TRBV18 and TRBJ1-1; 8 bases are shared with TRBD1. This CDR3 region has 14 residues. Germline loops: CDR1 KGHSH, CDR2 LQKENI. The V gene end was trimmed by 2 bases and the J gene end by 6 bases; junction bases not matched to a gene: 5. CDR3 loop: CASSPAGTGAEAFF. CDR3 nucleotide sequence: TGTGCCAGCTCACCAGCCGGGACAGGAGCTGAAGCTTTCTTT.

This clone was counted only a few times. This chain joins TRBV27 and TRBJ2-3; 9 bases match TRBD2. V lost 8 bases to trimming and J lost 1 base; unmatched junction nucleotides: 19. The CDR3 consists of 19 residues. CDR1 is MNHEY and CDR2 is SMNVEV in the germline V gene (reference sequence). For the CDR3, the DNA is TGTGCCAGCTTCCCAGGGGGAATTAGCGGGAGTTGGGGCACAGATACGCAGTATTTT. Its translation: CASFPGGISGSWGTDTQYF.

This clone was seen a few times. The chain has TRBV18 and TRBJ2-6; possibly TRBD1 for D (6 bases). Trimming shortened V by 3 bases and J by 0 bases, and 21 bases separated the two germline ends. Germline CDR1 KGHSH, CDR2 LQKENI. The length of the CDR3 is 20 residues. The CDR3 sequence is CASSPFSPGDGSSGANVLTF. DNA of the CDR3: TGTGCCAGCTCACCCTTTTCTCCAGGGGATGGAAGCTCTGGGGCCAACGTCCTGACTTTC. The complete variable domain, with remaining parts taken from reference TRBV18 and TRBJ2-6, reads NAGVMQNPRHLVRRRGQEARLRCSPMKGHSHVYWYRQLPEEGLKFMVYLQKENIIDESGMPKERFSAEFPKEGPSILRIQQVVRGDSAAYFCASSPFSPGDGSSGANVLTFGAGSRLTVL.

The chain has TRBV7-2 and TRBJ2-7; 7 bases align to TRBD2. CDR3 length: 15 amino acids. The J segment lost 6 bases and the V segment lost 1 base, leaving 9 bases of the junction unmatched. The germline gives CDR1 SGHTA, CDR2 FQGNSA. For the CDR3, the DNA is TGTGCCAGCAGCTTAGAGGTCCAGGGAGGGAGCGAGCAGTACTTC. Its protein is CASSLEVQGGSEQYF.

This rearrangement joins TRBV2 to TRBJ2-6, with a possible D match to TRBD1 (5 bases). Per germline, CDR1 SNHLY and CDR2 FYNNEI. The CDR3 length is 15 residues. The V and J ends lost 8 bases and 3 bases respectively, with 14 bases between them. The CDR3 is CASSLGQVGANVLTF. Written as DNA, the CDR3 is TGTGCCAGCTCCCTGGGGCAAGTTGGGGCCAACGTCCTGACTTTC.

V is TRBV28 and J is TRBJ2-7; TRBD1 matches at 9 bases. Germline CDR1 reads MDHEN; CDR2 reads SYDVKM. V dropped 8 bases and J dropped 0; count of bases not matched to a gene: 14. The CDR3 has 17 residues. CDR3 coding DNA: TGTGCCAGCCCCCCGAGGGCGGGACAGGGCAGCTCCTACGAGCAGTACTTC. Its protein is CASPPRAGQGSSYEQYF.

The chain joins TRBV7-2 to TRBJ1-3; D is unclear. CDR1 is SGHTA, CDR2 FQGNSA, per germline. Trimming cost V 2 bases and J 4 bases, with 9 bases left between them. The CDR3 is 14 residues long. The CDR3 sequence is CASSLTGGGNTIYF. In nucleotides, the CDR3 is TGTGCCAGCAGCTTAACGGGAGGGGGAAACACCATATATTTT.

J is TRBJ2-1 and V is TRBV6-6, with unresolved D. This CDR3 is built from 12 residues. CDR1 and CDR2 (germline): MNHNY, SVGAGI (reference sequence). The V end was cut by 3 bases, the J end by 10 bases, with 10 bases between. CDR3 amino acids: CASSYTRSEQFF. CDR3 DNA sequence: TGTGCCAGCAGTTATACTCGCTCGGAGCAGTTCTTC.

The V call is TRBV6-4, the J call TRBJ2-1; D perhaps matches TRBD2 (5 bases). V lost 6 bases and J lost 1, with 10 bases in between. The CDR3 runs to 14 residues. CDR1 is MRHNA and CDR2 is SNTAGT in the germline V gene. In DNA form, the CDR3 reads TGTGCCAGCAGAACGGGGTTGTCCTACAATGAGCAGTTCTTC. This gives the protein CASRTGLSYNEQFF.

The table lists this clone with a count of one. The rearrangement links TRBV5-7 to TRBJ2-5; TRBD2 is a possible D gene (6 bases). TRBV5-7 is an open reading frame whose function is uncertain. Trimming took off 0 bases at V and 5 bases at J, with 17 bases between the two ends. CDR3 length equals 16 residues. The CDR3, as DNA: TGTGCCAGCAGCTTGGATAGGGACGGACGGGAGGAGACCCAGTACTTC. Protein: CASSLDRDGREETQYF.